This T cell receptor (beta chain) appears in the sequencing data of a study of blood T cell repertoires in COVID-19. Study overall: Sites across the United States, Italy and Spain contributed samples from acute and convalescent COVID-19.

In the source study's methods: Amplification of reference gene primers provided the estimated nucleated cell counts. Method: immunoSEQ multiplex PCR; TCRdb's copy keeps in-frame clones and lacks some. The V and J calls and clone size are taken from that table; D and trimming were inferred from the DNA. Counted here are about 280,000 clones, roughly 89% occurring once; the ten biggest clones make up less than 2%. The V gene lost 10 bases and the J gene lost 2 bases, with 10 bases spanning the gap. The CDR3 loop spans 12 amino acids. Per germline, CDR1 KGHDR and CDR2 SFDVKD. The sample comprised PBMCs or T cells enriched from blood (not recorded which). The sequence was collected from a woman between 55 and 75 years old who had recovered from COVID-19. The chain has TRBV24-1 and TRBJ1-2; D remains ambiguous. The CDR3 protein is CATEGKNYGYTF. The CDR3 DNA follows: TGTGCCACGGAGGGAAAGAACTATGGCTACACCTTC.